The source of this T cell receptor beta chain is a study of cytomegalovirus exposure and HLA in healthy donors. The study, taken as a whole, reports: Rarity characterized most TCR sequences, yet some public TCRs appeared in many donors. Among TCR beta chains, those listed as cytomegalovirus-associated numbered roughly 150. Cytomegalovirus status was reportedly diagnosed by the classifier with high specificity and sensitivity. Clusters of TCRs from the first cohort tended to co-occur in the roughly 120 validation repertoires (as a later analysis found).

Measured with immunoSEQ multiplex PCR; TCRdb has only the in-frame clones, and not every one. The sample yields 100,000 to 150,000 clones, more than 75% seen once. V shed 2 bases, J shed 8 bases, and the junction held 12 bases outside the gene matches. Germline CDR1 and CDR2: SGHDN and FVKESK. The CDR3 length is 16 residues. This clone was seen ten or more times. The antigen remains undetermined. The sequenced sample consisted of PBMCs. This sequence joins TRBV14 and TRBJ1-2; 9 nucleotides match TRBD1. The receptor was derived from a woman in her 30s in good health and CMV-seronegative. This chain's CDR3 is CASSQTEAGTGQGYTF. In DNA form, the CDR3 reads TGTGCCAGCAGCCAAACAGAGGCGGGGACAGGGCAAGGCTACACCTTC.